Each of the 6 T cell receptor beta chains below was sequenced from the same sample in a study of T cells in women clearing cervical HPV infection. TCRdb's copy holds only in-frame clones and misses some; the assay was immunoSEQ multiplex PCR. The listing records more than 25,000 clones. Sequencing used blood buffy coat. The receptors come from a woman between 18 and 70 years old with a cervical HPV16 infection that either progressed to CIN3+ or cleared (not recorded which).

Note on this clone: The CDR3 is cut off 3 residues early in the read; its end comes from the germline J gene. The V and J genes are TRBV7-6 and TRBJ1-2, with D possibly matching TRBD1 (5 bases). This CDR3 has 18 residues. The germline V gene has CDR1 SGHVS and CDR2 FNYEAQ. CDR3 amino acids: CASSGWGLAGTSTDTYTF. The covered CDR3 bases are TGTGCCAGCAGCGGGTGGGGACTAGCGGGAACTAGCACAGATACC.

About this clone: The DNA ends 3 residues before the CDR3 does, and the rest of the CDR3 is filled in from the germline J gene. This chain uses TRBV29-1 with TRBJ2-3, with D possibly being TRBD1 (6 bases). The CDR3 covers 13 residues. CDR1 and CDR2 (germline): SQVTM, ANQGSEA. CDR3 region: CSVVGQSNQPQYF. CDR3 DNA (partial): TGCAGCGTTGTAGGACAGTCGAATCAGCCG.

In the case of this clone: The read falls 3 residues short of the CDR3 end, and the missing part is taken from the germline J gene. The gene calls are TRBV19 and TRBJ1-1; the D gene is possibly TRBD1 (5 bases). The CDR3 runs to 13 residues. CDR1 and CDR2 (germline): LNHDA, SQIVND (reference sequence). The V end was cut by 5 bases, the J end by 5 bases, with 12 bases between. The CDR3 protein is CASSVQGATEAFF. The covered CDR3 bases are TGTGCCAGTAGTGTTCAGGGTGCAACTGAA.

The CDR3 protein is CASSLSIMAGEGEQYF. CDR3 DNA (partial): TGTGCCAGCAGCTTATCCATCATGGCGGGAGAGGGCGAG. This chain connects TRBV7-3 to TRBJ2-7, with 7 bases lining up with TRBD2. The CDR3 extends 3 residues past the end of the read, so its final part is completed from the germline J gene. After removal of 2 bases from V and 6 bases from J, the junction contained 13 bases not matched to a gene. In germline, CDR1 is SGHTA, CDR2 FQGTGA. The CDR3 sequence is 16 residues long.

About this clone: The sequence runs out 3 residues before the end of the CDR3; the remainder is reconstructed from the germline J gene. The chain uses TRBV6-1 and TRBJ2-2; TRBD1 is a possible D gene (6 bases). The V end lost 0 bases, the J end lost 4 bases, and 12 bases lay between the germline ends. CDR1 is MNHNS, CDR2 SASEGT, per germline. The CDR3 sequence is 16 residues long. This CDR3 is CASSEAGTTPTGELFF. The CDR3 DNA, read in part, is TGTGCCAGCAGTGAAGCAGGGACAACCCCCACCGGGGAG.

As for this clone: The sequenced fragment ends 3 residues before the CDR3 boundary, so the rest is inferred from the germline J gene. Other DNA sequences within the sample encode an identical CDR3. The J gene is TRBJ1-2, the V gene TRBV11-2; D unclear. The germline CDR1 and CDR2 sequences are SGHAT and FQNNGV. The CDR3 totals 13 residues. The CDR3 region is CASSLAYKGGYTF. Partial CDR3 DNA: TGTGCCAGCAGCTTAGCTTATAAGGGCGGC.